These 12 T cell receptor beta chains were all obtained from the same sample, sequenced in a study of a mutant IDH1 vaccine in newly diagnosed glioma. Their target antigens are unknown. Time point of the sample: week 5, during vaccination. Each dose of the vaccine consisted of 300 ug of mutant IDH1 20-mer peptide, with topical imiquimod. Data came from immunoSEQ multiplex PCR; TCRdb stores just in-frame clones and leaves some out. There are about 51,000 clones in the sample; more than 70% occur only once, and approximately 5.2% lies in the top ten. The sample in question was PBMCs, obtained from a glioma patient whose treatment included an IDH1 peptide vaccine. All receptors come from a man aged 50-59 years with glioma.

The DNA of the CDR3 is TGTGCCAGCAGTTTCAAGGGGGCGAACTATGGCTACACCTTC. Encoded protein: CASSFKGANYGYTF. The chain couples TRBV27 to TRBJ1-2, with 7 bases matching TRBD1. This CDR3 has 14 amino acids. V trimming: 3 bases; J trimming: 2 bases; junction bases outside the gene matches: 3. Germline V gives CDR1 MNHEY, CDR2 SMNVEV (reference sequence).

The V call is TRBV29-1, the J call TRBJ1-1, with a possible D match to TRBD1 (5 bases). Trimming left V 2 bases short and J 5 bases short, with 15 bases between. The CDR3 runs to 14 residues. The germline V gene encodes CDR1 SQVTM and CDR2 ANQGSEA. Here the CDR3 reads CSVESGTAMTEAFF. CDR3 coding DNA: TGCAGCGTTGAATCCGGGACGGCAATGACTGAAGCTTTCTTT.

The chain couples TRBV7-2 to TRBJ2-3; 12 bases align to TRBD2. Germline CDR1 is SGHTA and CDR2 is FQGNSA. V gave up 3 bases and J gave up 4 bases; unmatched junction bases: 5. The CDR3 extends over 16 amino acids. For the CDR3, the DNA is TGTGCCAGCAGCTTCCTAGCGGGGGGGCTCTCAGATACGCAGTATTTT. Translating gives CASSFLAGGLSDTQYF.

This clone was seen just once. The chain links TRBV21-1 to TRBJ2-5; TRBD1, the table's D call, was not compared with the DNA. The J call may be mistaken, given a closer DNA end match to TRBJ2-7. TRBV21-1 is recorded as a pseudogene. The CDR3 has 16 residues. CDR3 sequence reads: CASSKARDDSTYEQYF. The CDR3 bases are TGTGCCAGCAGCAAAGCGCGAGACGACAGTACCTACGAGCAGTACTTC.

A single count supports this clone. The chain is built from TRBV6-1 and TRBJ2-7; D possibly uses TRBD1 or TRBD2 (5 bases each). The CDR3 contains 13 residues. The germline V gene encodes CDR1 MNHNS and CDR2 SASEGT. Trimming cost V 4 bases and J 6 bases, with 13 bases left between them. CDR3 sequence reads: CASSAGLWLEQYF. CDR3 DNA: TGTGCCAGCAGTGCGGGGCTGTGGCTCGAGCAGTACTTC.

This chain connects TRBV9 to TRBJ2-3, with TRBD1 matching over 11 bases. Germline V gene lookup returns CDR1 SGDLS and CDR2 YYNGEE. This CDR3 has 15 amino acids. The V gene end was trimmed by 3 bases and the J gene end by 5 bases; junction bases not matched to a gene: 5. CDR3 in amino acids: CASSAGQGAIDTQYF. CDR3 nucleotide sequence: TGTGCCAGCAGCGCCGGACAGGGGGCAATAGATACGCAGTATTTT.

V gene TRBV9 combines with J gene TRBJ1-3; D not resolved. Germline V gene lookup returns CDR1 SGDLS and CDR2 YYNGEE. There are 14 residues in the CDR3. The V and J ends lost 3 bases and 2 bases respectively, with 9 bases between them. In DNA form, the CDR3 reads TGTGCCAGCAGCGCCGGGGAGACTGGAAACACCATATATTTT. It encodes CASSAGETGNTIYF.

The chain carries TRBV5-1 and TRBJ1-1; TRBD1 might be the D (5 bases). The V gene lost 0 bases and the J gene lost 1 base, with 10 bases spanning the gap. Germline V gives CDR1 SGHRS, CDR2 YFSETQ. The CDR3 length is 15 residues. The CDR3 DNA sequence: TGCGCCAGCAGCTTGGGGGGGACGGCGAACACTGAAGCTTTCTTT. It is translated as CASSLGGTANTEAFF.

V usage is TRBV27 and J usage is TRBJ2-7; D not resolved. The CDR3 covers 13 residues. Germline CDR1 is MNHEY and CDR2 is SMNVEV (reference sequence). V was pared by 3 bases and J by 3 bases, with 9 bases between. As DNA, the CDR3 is TGTGCCAGCAGTTTCGACGGTAGCTACGAGCAGTACTTC. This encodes CASSFDGSYEQYF.

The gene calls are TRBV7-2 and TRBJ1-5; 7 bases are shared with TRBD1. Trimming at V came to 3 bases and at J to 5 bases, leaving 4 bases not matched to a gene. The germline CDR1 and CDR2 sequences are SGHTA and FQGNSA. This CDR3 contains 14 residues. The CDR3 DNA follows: TGTGCCAGCAGCTTCCAGGGGGATTATCAGCCCCAGCATTTT. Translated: CASSFQGDYQPQHF.

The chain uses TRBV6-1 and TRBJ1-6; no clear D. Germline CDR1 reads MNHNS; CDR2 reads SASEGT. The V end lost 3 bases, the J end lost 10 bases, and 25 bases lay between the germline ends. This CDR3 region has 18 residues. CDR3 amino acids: CASSELVSPNRANSPLHF. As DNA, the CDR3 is TGTGCCAGCAGTGAGTTGGTGTCTCCGAACAGAGCGAACTCACCCCTCCACTTT.

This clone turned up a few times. In DNA form, the CDR3 reads TGCGCCAGCAGCCAAGTGCAGGGGTTGGAGACCCAGTACTTC. Protein sequence: CASSQVQGLETQYF. This chain joins TRBV4-1 and TRBJ2-5; D perhaps matches TRBD1 (6 bases). The CDR3 has 14 residues. The germline V gene has CDR1 MGHRA and CDR2 YSYEKL. Trimming removed 1 base from V and 5 bases from J, with 11 bases in between.